A selection of T cell receptor beta chains follows, all from one sample in a study of blood T cell repertoires in COVID-19. Generated by immunoSEQ multiplex PCR, the TCRdb table keeps only in-frame clones and is missing some. Of about 99,000 clones in the sample, more than 80% were seen once. Source material: peripheral blood. Receptors originate from a man older than 75 with COVID-19, enrolled during active disease. CDR3s include the opening cysteine and the closing phenylalanine or tryptophan. A D gene is named only where the DNA matches it firmly. The size of a clone is reported for some rows only, either as once, few or many, or as a class for expanded clones.

V gene: TRBV7-2
clone size: NA
J gene: TRBJ2-5
D gene: NA
CDR3 DNA: TGTGCCAGCAGCTTAGAGACAGCAAAGACCCAGTACTTC
CDR3 protein: CASSLETAKTQYF

V gene: TRBV14
clone size: NA
J gene: TRBJ1-4
D gene: NA
CDR3 DNA: TGTGCCAGCAGCCAGAGAGGATATGAAAAACTGTTTTTT
CDR3 protein: CASSQRGYEKLFF

V gene: TRBV24-1
clone size: NA
J gene: TRBJ2-4
D gene: NA
CDR3 DNA: TGTGCCACCAGTGATTCCTCGGCGGCCACTATTCAGTACTTC
CDR3 protein: CATSDSSAATIQYF

V gene: TRBV29-1
clone size: NA
J gene: TRBJ2-5
D gene: TRBD1
CDR3 DNA: TGCAGCGTTGTAGGGACAGGGGGAGAGACCCAGTACTTC
CDR3 protein: CSVVGTGGETQYF

V gene: TRBV5-1
clone size: NA
J gene: TRBJ1-2
D gene: TRBD1
CDR3 DNA: TGCGCCAGCAGCGTACCCGGGACAGGAGTTAACTATGGCTACACCTTC
CDR3 protein: CASSVPGTGVNYGYTF

V gene: TRBV4-1
clone size: NA
J gene: TRBJ1-5
D gene: TRBD1
CDR3 DNA: TGCGCCAGCAGCCAAGATCCTTCGATGGGACAGGGAGGCAATCAGCCCCAGCATTTT
CDR3 protein: CASSQDPSMGQGGNQPQHF

V gene: TRBV25-1
clone size: NA
J gene: TRBJ1-1
D gene: NA
CDR3 DNA: TGTGCCAGCAGTGGGGGACGGGGAGGTGAAGCTTTCTTT
CDR3 protein: CASSGGRGGEAFF

V gene: TRBV11-2
clone size: NA
J gene: TRBJ2-5
D gene: TRBD1
CDR3 DNA: TGTGCCAGCAGCCCTACGGACAGGGAGGAGGAGACCCAGTACTTC
CDR3 protein: CASSPTDREEETQYF

V gene: TRBV15
clone size: few
J gene: TRBJ2-5
D gene: NA
CDR3 DNA: TGTGCCACCAGCGTCCCAACTAGCAGCCAAGAGACCCAGTACTTC
CDR3 protein: CATSVPTSSQETQYF

V gene: TRBV19
clone size: NA
J gene: TRBJ1-4
D gene: NA
CDR3 DNA: TGTGCCACCAAGGCCGGGACATCCGTTGAAAAACTGTTTTTT
CDR3 protein: CATKAGTSVEKLFF

V gene: TRBV15
clone size: NA
J gene: TRBJ1-5
D gene: NA
CDR3 DNA: TGTGCCACCAGTAATAGCAATCAGCCCCAGCATTTT
CDR3 protein: CATSNSNQPQHF

V gene: TRBV10-3
clone size: NA
J gene: TRBJ2-2
D gene: NA
CDR3 DNA: TGTGCCATCCTTTGGAGGGAGGGGGAGCTGTTTTTT
CDR3 protein: CAILWREGELFF

V gene: TRBV7-2
clone size: NA
J gene: TRBJ1-6
D gene: TRBD1
CDR3 DNA: TGTGCCAGCAGCTTGACAGGGGACGGCGGTAATTCACCCCTCCACTTT
CDR3 protein: CASSLTGDGGNSPLHF

V gene: TRBV19
clone size: NA
J gene: TRBJ2-3
D gene: TRBD2
CDR3 DNA: TGTGCCAGTAGGAAATTAGCGGGGCGCACAGATACGCAGTATTTT
CDR3 protein: CASRKLAGRTDTQYF

V gene: TRBV19
clone size: NA
J gene: TRBJ1-2
D gene: NA
CDR3 DNA: TGTGCCAGTAGTACCTCCTCCGGGACAAATAACTATGGCTACACCTTC
CDR3 protein: CASSTSSGTNNYGYTF

V gene: TRBV30
clone size: once
J gene: TRBJ1-2
D gene: NA
CDR3 DNA: TGTGCCTGGAGTGTACTGACCCCCCAGGGGTTGGGTGGCTACACCTTC
CDR3 protein: CAWSVLTPQGLGGYTF

V gene: TRBV2
clone size: NA
J gene: TRBJ1-1
D gene: NA
CDR3 DNA: TGTGCCAGCAGTGGACCGACATCCCTGACTGAAGCTTTCTTT
CDR3 protein: CASSGPTSLTEAFF

V gene: TRBV27
clone size: NA
J gene: TRBJ2-2
D gene: NA
CDR3 DNA: TGTGCCAGCAGTTTATTCGGCGGAGCGAACACCGGGGAGCTGTTTTTT
CDR3 protein: CASSLFGGANTGELFF

V gene: TRBV27
clone size: NA
J gene: TRBJ2-7
D gene: NA
CDR3 DNA: TGTGCCAGCAGTTTATTTTCTAGGGCAGGGGGGAATGAGCAGTACTTC
CDR3 protein: CASSLFSRAGGNEQYF

V gene: TRBV18
clone size: few
J gene: TRBJ2-5
D gene: TRBD2
CDR3 DNA: TGTGCCAGCTCACCACCTGCGGGAGCGGAGACCCAGTACTTC
CDR3 protein: CASSPPAGAETQYF

V gene: TRBV7-9
clone size: NA
J gene: TRBJ2-1
D gene: TRBD2
CDR3 DNA: TGTGCCAGCAGCCCCCAATTAGCGGGTAGCTCCTACAATGAGCAGTTCTTC
CDR3 protein: CASSPQLAGSSYNEQFF

V gene: TRBV20-1
clone size: NA
J gene: TRBJ1-2
D gene: NA
CDR3 DNA: TGCAGTGCTAGGAACTTAAACGGCTACACCTTC
CDR3 protein: CSARNLNGYTF

V gene: TRBV18
clone size: NA
J gene: TRBJ1-5
D gene: NA
CDR3 DNA: TGTGCCAGCTCACCAAACAGGGTAAGCAATCAGCCCCAGCATTTT
CDR3 protein: CASSPNRVSNQPQHF

V gene: TRBV5-1
clone size: NA
J gene: TRBJ1-4
D gene: NA
CDR3 DNA: TGCGCCAGCAGTAGGTCGGGGGATGAAAAACTGTTTTTT
CDR3 protein: CASSRSGDEKLFF

V gene: TRBV18
clone size: once
J gene: TRBJ1-2
D gene: NA
CDR3 DNA: TGTGCCAGCTCACCGTCGGTGGGGCCTAGTGGCTACACCTTC
CDR3 protein: CASSPSVGPSGYTF

V gene: TRBV11-2
clone size: NA
J gene: TRBJ2-1
D gene: TRBD2
CDR3 DNA: TGTGCCAGCAGGGTAGGACTAGCGGGGACCACATACTCCTACAATGAGCAGTTCTTC
CDR3 protein: CASRVGLAGTTYSYNEQFF

V gene: TRBV30
clone size: NA
J gene: TRBJ1-5
D gene: TRBD1
CDR3 DNA: TGTGCCTGGAGCGGACAGGACAATCAGCCCCAGCATTTT
CDR3 protein: CAWSGQDNQPQHF

V gene: TRBV5-5
clone size: NA
J gene: TRBJ2-7
D gene: NA
CDR3 DNA: TGTGCCAGCAGCTTGGACGGAGGGACCCACGAGCAGTACTTC
CDR3 protein: CASSLDGGTHEQYF

V gene: TRBV9
clone size: NA
J gene: TRBJ1-1
D gene: NA
CDR3 DNA: TGTGCCAGCAGCGTAGTATCCGGGAACACTGAAGCTTTCTTT
CDR3 protein: CASSVVSGNTEAFF

V gene: TRBV12-3/TRBV12-4
clone size: NA
J gene: TRBJ1-1
D gene: TRBD1
CDR3 DNA: TGTGCCAGCAGTTCCGACAGGGGGCGAGCTTTCTTT
CDR3 protein: CASSSDRGRAFF

V gene: TRBV2
clone size: once
J gene: TRBJ2-2
D gene: TRBD1
CDR3 DNA: TGTGCCAGCAAAGGAGGTGGACAGGGTCGAACCGGGGAGCTGTTTTTT
CDR3 protein: CASKGGGQGRTGELFF

V gene: TRBV6-5
clone size: NA
J gene: TRBJ2-1
D gene: NA
CDR3 DNA: TGTGCCAGCAACCCAGGGGGGAGTTACAATGAGCAGTTCTTC
CDR3 protein: CASNPGGSYNEQFF

V gene: TRBV4-1
clone size: once
J gene: TRBJ1-5
D gene: NA
CDR3 DNA: TGCGCCAGCAGCCTCTGGGGGGGTCAGCCCCAGCATTTT
CDR3 protein: CASSLWGGQPQHF

V gene: TRBV27
clone size: NA
J gene: TRBJ1-5
D gene: TRBD1
CDR3 DNA: TGTGCCAGCAGTTTCAAGGGACAGAGGACGGCTCAGCCCCAGCATTTT
CDR3 protein: CASSFKGQRTAQPQHF

V gene: TRBV29-1
clone size: NA
J gene: TRBJ1-5
D gene: NA
CDR3 DNA: TGCAGCGTTGACGACAGACGACAAAATAGCAATCAGCCCCAGCATTTT
CDR3 protein: CSVDDRRQNSNQPQHF

V gene: TRBV18
clone size: NA
J gene: TRBJ1-3
D gene: NA
CDR3 DNA: TGTGCCAGCTCACCCTCAGGGATCCGGTCTGGAAACACCATATATTTT
CDR3 protein: CASSPSGIRSGNTIYF

V gene: TRBV6-5
clone size: NA
J gene: TRBJ2-7
D gene: TRBD1
CDR3 DNA: TGTGCCAGCACCTACCGACAGGGGGCTAACTACGAGCAGTACTTC
CDR3 protein: CASTYRQGANYEQYF

V gene: TRBV7-2
clone size: NA
J gene: TRBJ2-7
D gene: TRBD2
CDR3 DNA: TGTGCCAGCAGCTTCGGAGCGGGGGGACCCTACGAGCAGTACTTC
CDR3 protein: CASSFGAGGPYEQYF

V gene: TRBV12-3/TRBV12-4
clone size: NA
J gene: TRBJ1-2
D gene: TRBD1
CDR3 DNA: TGTGCCAGCAGTTTAACCGGGACAGATGGCTACACCTTC
CDR3 protein: CASSLTGTDGYTF

V gene: TRBV19
clone size: NA
J gene: TRBJ2-7
D gene: TRBD2
CDR3 DNA: TGTGCCAGTAGTATAGTAGCGGGAGCTAGTCACGAGCAGTACTTC
CDR3 protein: CASSIVAGASHEQYF

V gene: TRBV5-4
clone size: NA
J gene: TRBJ2-2
D gene: NA
CDR3 DNA: TGTGCCAGCAGCTTGGCGCTATACCGAGCCGGGGAGCTGTTTTTT
CDR3 protein: CASSLALYRAGELFF

V gene: TRBV28
clone size: NA
J gene: TRBJ1-1
D gene: NA
CDR3 DNA: TGTGCCAGCAGTTTAAAGGACAGCGGAATAGCTTTCTTT
CDR3 protein: CASSLKDSGIAFF

V gene: TRBV9
clone size: NA
J gene: TRBJ1-2
D gene: NA
CDR3 DNA: TGTGCCAGCAGCGCCAGCTCCGGGAACAGAGACTACACCTTC
CDR3 protein: CASSASSGNRDYTF

V gene: TRBV19
clone size: NA
J gene: TRBJ2-5
D gene: TRBD2
CDR3 DNA: TGTGCCAGTAGTCCGGGGGGGGGCTGGATTCGGGAGACCCAGTACTTC
CDR3 protein: CASSPGGGWIRETQYF

V gene: TRBV7-9
clone size: NA
J gene: TRBJ1-3
D gene: TRBD1
CDR3 DNA: TGTGCCAGCAGTTCTTCAGGGGGCTCGGGCAACACCATATATTTT
CDR3 protein: CASSSSGGSGNTIYF

V gene: TRBV27
clone size: NA
J gene: TRBJ2-7
D gene: TRBD1
CDR3 DNA: TGTGCCAGGATCCGGGACAGAGAACTCCCCTACGAGCAGTACTTC
CDR3 protein: CARIRDRELPYEQYF

V gene: TRBV28
clone size: NA
J gene: TRBJ1-5
D gene: NA
CDR3 DNA: TGTGCCAGCAGTTTAGTTCGTCAGCCCCAGCATTTT
CDR3 protein: CASSLVRQPQHF